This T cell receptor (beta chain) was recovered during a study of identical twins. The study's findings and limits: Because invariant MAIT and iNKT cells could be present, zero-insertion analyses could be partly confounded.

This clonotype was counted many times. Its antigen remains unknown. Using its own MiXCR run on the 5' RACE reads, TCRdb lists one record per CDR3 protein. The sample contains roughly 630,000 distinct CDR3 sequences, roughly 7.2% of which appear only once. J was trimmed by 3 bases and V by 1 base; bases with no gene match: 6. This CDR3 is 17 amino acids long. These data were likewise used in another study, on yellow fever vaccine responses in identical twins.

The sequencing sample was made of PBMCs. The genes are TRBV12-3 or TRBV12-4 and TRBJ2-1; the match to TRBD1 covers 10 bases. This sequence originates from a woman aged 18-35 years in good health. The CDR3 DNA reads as TGTGCCAGCAGTTTAGGCGGGGACAGGGGATACTACAATGAGCAGTTCTTC. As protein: CASSLGGDRGYYNEQFF.